This paragraph covers one TCR beta chain sequence. The antigen remains unidentified. These data belong to a study of T-cell memory formation after mild COVID-19. Study details: Largely donor-specific sequence clusters came from two donors.

Whole-study findings and limits: Pre-infection memory carried some responding clones, suggesting that cross-reactive memory joined. Contracting clones from day 15 to 85 had balanced CD4/CD8; later expanders favoured CD4+.

Libraries for TCRalpha and TCRbeta carried sample barcodes and unique molecular identifiers via 5'RACE. TCRdb re-called the 5' RACE reads through MiXCR, storing one row per CDR3 protein. Here the sample spans roughly 120,000 distinct CDR3 sequences, more than 15% being singletons. The TCR sequence derives from an adult woman who had mild COVID-19 (a few samples of this study predate the infection). Cell type and time point are not known. The material sequenced was PBMCs or a T cell subset sorted from them (not recorded which).

CDR3 bases: TGTGCCAGCAGTCATGACAGCTCTGCTCTTGACAATGAGCAGTTCTTC. Translating it yields CASSHDSSALDNEQFF. The rearrangement links TRBV12-3 or TRBV12-4 to TRBJ2-1; TRBD1 is a possible D gene (5 bases). This CDR3 contains 16 residues. V was shortened by 5 bases and J by 5 bases, with 19 bases between the two germline ends.